Described below is a single T cell receptor (beta chain) sequence and its context. Its antigen has not been determined. Base qualities are missing; no much larger clone stands one base away. Each sample was amplified as two independent genomic DNA replicates: roughly 0.5 ug for blood and 1.5 ug for tumor or normal breast. TCRB sequencing of genomic DNA was carried out with the ImmunoSeq Intro kit according to the manufacturer's instructions. For absolute quantification, the approximately 32-cycle multiplex PCR included proprietary primers along with spike-in control sequences. Single-end 150-bp reads were used to sequence an 87-bp fragment spanning the CDR3 and the flanking V and J genes. Seven samples, each with two replicates, were multiplexed per lane of an Illumina MiSeq using version 3.0 chemistry. The study's own analysis went as follows. The vendor's proprietary pipeline handled the raw data processing, merging both replicates into a single result for each sample. Clonotypes were defined as productive rearrangements sharing the V-gene family, CDR3 amino acid sequence and J-gene segment. Clonality was computed as 1 minus the normalized Shannon entropy (Pielou evenness) of TCRB abundances. To estimate T cell density, the total number of templates was divided by the number of input cells, which was inferred from the amount of DNA input. Recon with default parameters was used to estimate total repertoire diversity and clonality. Tumor-enriched clonotypes were defined as having over 0.1% abundance in tumor and at least 32-fold higher abundance than in normal breast. Imported from immuneACCESS, the table was reduced by TCRdb to in-frame sequences with V and J called. These copies leave out some clones; in studies compared against another copy, an unresolved V gene accounts for under half, and the cause of the remainder is not known. That table supplies the V and J calls and clone size; D and trimming were determined from the DNA. The sample has about 63,000 clones on record, about three quarters of them singletons. Of the sample, around 3.7% is held by the ten largest clones.

The entry originates in a study of early stage breast cancer tumors (TCRdb year 2017). With regard to the full study: Of the roughly 15 invasive breast tumors, about a dozen were found to be estrogen receptor-positive, progesterone receptor-positive and HER2-negative. Of the roughly 12 ER+/PR+/HER2- tumors, eight were classified as invasive ductal carcinomas and four as invasive lobular carcinomas. A read coverage of roughly 10-fold per sample was achieved on average. A total of 2,651,842 templates, representing 850,000 to 1,400,000 unique clonotypes, were detected across all samples.

The research as a whole found: Repertoires from blood and normal breast were more alike than repertoires from blood and tumor, and in about 90% of the 16 patients, comparing each tissue with blood separated tumor from normal. Approximately 2.5-fold higher T cell density and higher clonality were observed in tumors than in adjacent normal breast tissue. Enriched TCRB sequences shared across patients were mostly commonly generated sequences, unlikely to play an important role in the tumor microenvironment. Because the cohort was small, analysis by tumor subtype was not possible. Sequencing bulk genomic DNA from unsorted cells could not capture chain pairing or functional markers like CD4, CD8 and FOXP3.

For CDR1 and CDR2, the germline V gene (reference sequence) lists SGHNT and YYREEE. V is shortened by 0 bases, J by 0 bases, and the region joining them spans 7 bases. The CDR3 sequence holds 15 residues, the cysteine and phenylalanine included. CDR3 DNA is the only sequence kept; it has 45 bases, read in frame from the first base. The study profiled bulk TCR beta-chain repertoires in matched peripheral blood, tumor and adjacent normal breast tissue taken from roughly 17 patients with early-stage breast cancer. Before surgery, roughly 5-11 mL of whole blood was collected into EDTA tubes and then processed within 2 hours. Peripheral blood mononuclear cells were isolated by Ficoll-Paque centrifugation in SepMate-50 tubes. For storage in liquid nitrogen, PBMCs were cryopreserved as aliquots of roughly 1.9 to 4.5 million cells in approximately 90% FBS with 10% DMSO. The Qiagen AllPrep DNA/RNA Mini kit was used to extract genomic DNA.

This chain is built from TRBV5-4 and TRBJ1-3; confidence is insufficient to name the D gene. The receptor was isolated from a young adult with breast cancer. Sequencing was performed on blood. The DNA is TGTGCCAGCAGCTTGGCGGTGAGCTCTGGAAACACCATATATTTT. Translated, it gives CASSLAVSSGNTIYF. With all but the CDR3 taken from the reference TRBV5-4 and TRBJ1-3 genes, the full variable domain is: ETGVTQSPTHLIKTRGQQVTLRCSSQSGHNTVSWYQQALGQGPQFIFQYYREEENGRGNFPPRFSGLQFPNYSSELNVNALELDDSALYLCASSLAVSSGNTIYFGEGSWLTVV.